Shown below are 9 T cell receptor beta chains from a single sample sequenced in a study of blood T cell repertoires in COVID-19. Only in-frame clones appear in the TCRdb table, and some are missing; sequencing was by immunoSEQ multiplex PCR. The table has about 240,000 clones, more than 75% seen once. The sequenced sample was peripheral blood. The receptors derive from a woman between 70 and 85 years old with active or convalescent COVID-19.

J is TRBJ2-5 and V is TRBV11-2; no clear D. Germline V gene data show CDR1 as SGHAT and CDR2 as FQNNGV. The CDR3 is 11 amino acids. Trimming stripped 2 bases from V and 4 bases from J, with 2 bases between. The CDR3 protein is CASSLRETQYF. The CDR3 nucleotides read TGTGCCAGCAGCTTACGAGAGACCCAGTACTTC.

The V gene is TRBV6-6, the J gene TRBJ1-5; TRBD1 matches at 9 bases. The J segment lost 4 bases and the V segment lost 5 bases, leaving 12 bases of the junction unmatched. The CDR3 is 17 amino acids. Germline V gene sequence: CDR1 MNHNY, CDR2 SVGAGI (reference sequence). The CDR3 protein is CASSRTGDLGLNQPQHF. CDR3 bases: TGTGCCAGCAGTCGGACAGGGGACCTGGGGCTAAATCAGCCCCAGCATTTT.

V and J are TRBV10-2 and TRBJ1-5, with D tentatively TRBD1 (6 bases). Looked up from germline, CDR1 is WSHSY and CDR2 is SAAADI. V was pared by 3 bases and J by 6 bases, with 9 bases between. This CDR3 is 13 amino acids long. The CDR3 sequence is CASSERGSQPQHF. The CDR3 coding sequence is TGCGCCAGCAGTGAAAGGGGGAGTCAGCCCCAGCATTTT.

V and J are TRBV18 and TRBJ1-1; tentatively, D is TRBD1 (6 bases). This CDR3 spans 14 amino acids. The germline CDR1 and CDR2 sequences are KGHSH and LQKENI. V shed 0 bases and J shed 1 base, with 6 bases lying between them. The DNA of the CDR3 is TGTGCCAGCTCACCACCCAGGGGGAACACTGAAGCTTTCTTT. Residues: CASSPPRGNTEAFF.

This chain's CDR3 is CASSLGSSHYEQYF. CDR3 in DNA: TGTGCCAGCAGCCTGGGCTCCTCCCACTACGAGCAGTACTTC. The gene calls are TRBV13 and TRBJ2-7; D gene uncertain. V was shortened by 5 bases and J by 3 bases, with 14 bases between the two germline ends. Germline loops: CDR1 PRHDT, CDR2 FYEKMQ (reference sequence). This CDR3 has 14 residues.

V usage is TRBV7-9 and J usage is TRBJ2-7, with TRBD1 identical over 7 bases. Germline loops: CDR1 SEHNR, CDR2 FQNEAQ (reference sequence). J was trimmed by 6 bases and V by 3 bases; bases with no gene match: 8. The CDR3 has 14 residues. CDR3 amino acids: CASSFGQGEVEQYF. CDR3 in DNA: TGTGCCAGCAGCTTCGGCCAGGGGGAAGTCGAGCAGTACTTC.

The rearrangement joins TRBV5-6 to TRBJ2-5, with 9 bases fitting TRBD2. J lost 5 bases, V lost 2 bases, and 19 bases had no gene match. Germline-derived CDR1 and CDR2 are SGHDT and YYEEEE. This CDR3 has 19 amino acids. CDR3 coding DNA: TGTGCCAGCAGCTTAAAGGAGGTCGGGCTAGCGGGAACTAGGGAGACCCAGTACTTC. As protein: CASSLKEVGLAGTRETQYF. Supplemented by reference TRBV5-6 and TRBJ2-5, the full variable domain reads DAGVTQSPTHLIKTRGQQVTLRCSPKSGHDTVSWYQQALGQGPQFIFQYYEEEERQRGNFPDRFSGHQFPNYSSELNVNALLLGDSALYLCASSLKEVGLAGTRETQYFGPGTRLLVL.

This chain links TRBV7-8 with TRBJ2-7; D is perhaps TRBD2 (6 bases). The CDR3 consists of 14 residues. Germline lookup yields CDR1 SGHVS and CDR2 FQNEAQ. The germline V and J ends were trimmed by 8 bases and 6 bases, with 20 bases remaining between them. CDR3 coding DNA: TGTGCCAGCTTTTATGAGGACTATATGGGCGAGCAGTACTTC. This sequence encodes CASFYEDYMGEQYF.

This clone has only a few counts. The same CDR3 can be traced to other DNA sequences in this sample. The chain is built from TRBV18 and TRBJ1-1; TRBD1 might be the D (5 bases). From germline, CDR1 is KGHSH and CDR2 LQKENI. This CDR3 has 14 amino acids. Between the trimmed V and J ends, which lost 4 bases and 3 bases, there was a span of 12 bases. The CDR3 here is CASSRTGGDTEAFF. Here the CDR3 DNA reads TGTGCCAGCTCACGTACCGGGGGTGACACTGAAGCTTTCTTT.